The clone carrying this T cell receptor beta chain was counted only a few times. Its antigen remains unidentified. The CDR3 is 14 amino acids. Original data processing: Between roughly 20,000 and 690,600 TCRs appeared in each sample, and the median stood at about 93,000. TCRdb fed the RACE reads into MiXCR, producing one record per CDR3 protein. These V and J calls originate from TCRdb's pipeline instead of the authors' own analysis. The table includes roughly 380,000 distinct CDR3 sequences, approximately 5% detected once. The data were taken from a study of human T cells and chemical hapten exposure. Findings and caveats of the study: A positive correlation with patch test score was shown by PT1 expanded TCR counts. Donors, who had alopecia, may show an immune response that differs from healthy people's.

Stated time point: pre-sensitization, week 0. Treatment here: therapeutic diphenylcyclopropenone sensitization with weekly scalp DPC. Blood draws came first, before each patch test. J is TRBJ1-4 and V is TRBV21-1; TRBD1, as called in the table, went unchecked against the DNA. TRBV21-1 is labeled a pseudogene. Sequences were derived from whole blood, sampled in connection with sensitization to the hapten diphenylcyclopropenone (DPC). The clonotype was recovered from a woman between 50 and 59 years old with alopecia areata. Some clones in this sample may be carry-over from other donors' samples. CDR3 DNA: TGTGCCAGCAGCAAGGAGGAACAGGAGGAAAAACTGTTTTTT. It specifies CASSKEEQEEKLFF.